Listed below are T cell receptor beta chains from one sample, sequenced in a study of cytomegalovirus exposure and HLA in healthy donors. Method: immunoSEQ multiplex PCR; TCRdb's copy keeps in-frame clones and lacks some. The data contain over 130,000 clones, more than 70% of them seen just once; the ten biggest clones take up 2.4%. Specimen: PBMCs. Every receptor here comes from a man in his forties or fifties in good health and CMV-seronegative. CDR3s include the opening cysteine and the closing phenylalanine or tryptophan. The D gene is left open where the match is weak. Size tells how often a clone was seen (once, few, many) or the class of an expanded clone, and some rows leave it out.

J gene: TRBJ2-1
D gene: TRBD2
clone size: few
V gene: TRBV2
CDR3 DNA: TGTGCCAGCAGTGCGGAGCGGGACTTCTACAATGAGCAGTTCTTC
CDR3 protein: CASSAERDFYNEQFF

J gene: TRBJ2-7
D gene: -
clone size: -
V gene: TRBV20-1
CDR3 DNA: TGCAGAGCTAGTACAGGGTACGAGCAGTACTTC
CDR3 protein: CRASTGYEQYF

J gene: TRBJ2-3
D gene: -
clone size: -
V gene: TRBV7-9
CDR3 DNA: TGTGCCAGCAGCTTTTCCTCAGATACGCAGTATTTT
CDR3 protein: CASSFSSDTQYF

J gene: TRBJ1-2
D gene: -
clone size: few
V gene: TRBV2
CDR3 DNA: TGTGCGACTAGGGCGGGAGATAACTATGGCTACACCTTC
CDR3 protein: CATRAGDNYGYTF

J gene: TRBJ1-3
D gene: TRBD1
clone size: -
V gene: TRBV15
CDR3 DNA: TGTGCCACCAGCAGCGACAGGGGCTCGTCTGGAAACACCATATATTTT
CDR3 protein: CATSSDRGSSGNTIYF

J gene: TRBJ2-1
D gene: -
clone size: -
V gene: TRBV6-5
CDR3 DNA: TGTGCCAGCAGTTTATGGCTAGTCAGCAATGAGCAGTTCTTC
CDR3 protein: CASSLWLVSNEQFF

J gene: TRBJ2-3
D gene: -
clone size: once
V gene: TRBV2
CDR3 DNA: TGTGCCAGCAGACCCACAGGGACAGATACGCAGTATTTT
CDR3 protein: CASRPTGTDTQYF

J gene: TRBJ2-7
D gene: TRBD2
clone size: -
V gene: TRBV4-2
CDR3 DNA: TGTGCCAGCAGCCAAGAGAGTAGCGGGGTTATATACGAGCAGTACTTC
CDR3 protein: CASSQESSGVIYEQYF

J gene: TRBJ2-1
D gene: -
clone size: -
V gene: TRBV20-1
CDR3 DNA: TGCAGTGCTAGCGGGGTAGCTGAGCAGTTCTTC
CDR3 protein: CSASGVAEQFF

J gene: TRBJ2-7
D gene: -
clone size: -
V gene: TRBV7-2
CDR3 DNA: TGTGCCAGCAGCCCCCGCGATGGGAGCTACGAGCAGTACTTC
CDR3 protein: CASSPRDGSYEQYF

J gene: TRBJ2-7
D gene: TRBD1
clone size: -
V gene: TRBV5-1
CDR3 DNA: TGCGCCAGCAGCTTCGGGACAGATTACGAGCAGTACTTC
CDR3 protein: CASSFGTDYEQYF

J gene: TRBJ2-5
D gene: TRBD2
clone size: -
V gene: TRBV7-8
CDR3 DNA: TGTGCCAGCAGCCTCCTAGCGGGGGCGAAGACCCAGTACTTC
CDR3 protein: CASSLLAGAKTQYF

J gene: TRBJ2-3
D gene: TRBD2
clone size: once
V gene: TRBV30
CDR3 DNA: TGTGCCTGGAGAATCAGCGGGAGAGCAGATACGCAGTATTTT
CDR3 protein: CAWRISGRADTQYF

J gene: TRBJ1-1
D gene: TRBD1
clone size: -
V gene: TRBV9
CDR3 DNA: TGTGCCAGCAGCGTATCAGGGGGCCGGATCGCTGAAGCTTTCTTT
CDR3 protein: CASSVSGGRIAEAFF

J gene: TRBJ1-5
D gene: TRBD1
clone size: -
V gene: TRBV30
CDR3 DNA: TGTGCCTGGAGTCTATCAAGACAGGGGGCCGGTCAGCCCCAGCATTTT
CDR3 protein: CAWSLSRQGAGQPQHF

J gene: TRBJ2-3
D gene: TRBD1
clone size: -
V gene: TRBV18
CDR3 DNA: TGTGCCAGTAAGGGACAGGGGGCGCTTGAAGATACGCAGTATTTT
CDR3 protein: CASKGQGALEDTQYF

J gene: TRBJ2-5
D gene: -
clone size: once
V gene: TRBV9
CDR3 DNA: TGTGCCAGCAGCGTCTCTGGGGGCCTCCAAGAGACCCAGTACTTC
CDR3 protein: CASSVSGGLQETQYF